These 15 T cell receptor beta chains were sequenced from one sample in a study of CD8+ T cells in alopecia areata. Cells that came from pooled cutaneous lymph nodes were sorted using CD4, CD8alpha, NKG2D, NKG2ACE and other markers. Sequencing relied on a cDNA template that was reverse transcribed from extracted RNA. Using immunoSEQ multiplex PCR, the repertoire was profiled, and TCRdb retains in-frame clones only, with some absent. The sample holds more than 250,000 clones, and no clone turns up only once. Sequenced material: CD4+ T cells sorted from a lymph node. These receptor sequences come from a C3H/HeJ mouse with alopecia areata. This strain has MHC haplotype H2-k.

This clone has only a few counts. Any gene name here is a mouse gene name. The CDR3 end is not reached by the read, which stops 4 residues before it; the germline J gene fills it in. This chain uses TRBV31 with TRBJ2-1; a weak D match, TRBD1 (6 bases). V lost 2 bases and J lost 0, with 11 bases in between. Germline assignment: CDR1 GKSSPN and CDR2 SITVG. The CDR3 spans 15 residues. The covered CDR3 bases are TGTGCCTGGAGTACCGGGACAAATAACTATGCT. The encoded protein is CAWSTGTNNYA. The full CDR3 reads CAWSTGTNNYAEQFF.

A few counts support this clone. Genes here carry mouse names. The CDR3 end is not reached by the read, which stops 3 residues before it; the germline J gene fills it in. In the same sample, other DNA sequences code for this CDR3. This chain uses TRBV5 with TRBJ1-6, with D unresolved. TRBJ1-6 counts as an open reading frame of uncertain function. V lost 4 bases and J 0 bases, leaving 7 bases between the germline ends. This CDR3 is built from 15 residues. Germline V lookup: CDR1 LGHNA, CDR2 YNLKQL (reference sequence). The CDR3 loop is CASSPDNSYNSPLYF. The part of the CDR3 DNA that was read is TGTGCCAGCAGCCCCGACAATTCCTATAATTCGCCC.

This clone came up a few times. Genes here carry mouse names. The read ends 4 residues shy of where the CDR3 ends; the end is completed using the germline J gene. V gene TRBV19 combines with J gene TRBJ2-1; TRBD1 might be the D (6 bases). The CDR3 spans 14 residues. In germline, CDR1 is FNHDT, CDR2 SITEND (reference sequence). V was trimmed by 1 base and J by 4 bases, leaving 9 bases between them. CDR3 bases read: TGTGCCAGCAGTATACAGGGGTGGTATGCT. This gives the protein CASSIQGWYA. The full CDR3 sequence reads CASSIQGWYAEQFF. Drawing the rest from reference TRBV19 and TRBJ2-1, the complete variable domain is GGIITQTPKFLIGQEGQKLTLKCQQNFNHDTMYWYRQDSGKGLRLIYYSITENDLQKGDLSEGYDASREKKSSFSLTVTSAQKNEMAVFLCASSIQGWYAEQFFGPGTRLTVL.

Concerning this clone itself: Here the gene names and germline are mouse. Read coverage stops 4 residues before the CDR3 terminus; the germline J gene supplies the remainder. Other DNA sequences in this specimen translate into the identical CDR3. V is TRBV19 and J is TRBJ2-3; 10 bases line up with TRBD2. The J segment lost 0 bases and the V segment lost 5 bases, leaving 3 bases of the junction unmatched. Per the germline V gene, CDR1 is FNHDT and CDR2 is SITEND (reference sequence). The length of the CDR3 is 15 residues. CDR3 DNA (partial): TGTGCCAGCAGAAGACTGGGGGGTAGTGCAGAA. This gives the protein CASRRLGGSAE. The whole CDR3 is CASRRLGGSAETLYF.

This clone was seen only a few times. These gene names are mouse names. The read terminates 4 residues ahead of where the CDR3 ends, so the germline J gene completes it. The chain has TRBV5 and TRBJ1-1, with D perhaps TRBD1 (5 bases). Germline CDR1 is LGHNA and CDR2 is YNLKQL (reference sequence). The V end was cut by 4 bases, the J end by 1 base, with 10 bases between. This CDR3 region has 14 residues. CDR3 DNA (partial): TGTGCCAGCAGCCCCTCCGGGGGGAACACA. Its translation: CASSPSGGNT. Given in full, the CDR3 is CASSPSGGNTEVFF.

This clone turned up a few times. All gene names here are mouse names. Read sequence stops 4 residues before the CDR3 end, and the germline J gene provides the missing end. Other DNA sequences in this specimen translate into the identical CDR3. This chain uses TRBV31 with TRBJ2-2, with a weak D call TRBD2 (7 bases). Germline assignment: CDR1 GKSSPN and CDR2 SITVG. This CDR3 spans 15 amino acids. The germline V and J ends were trimmed by 1 base and 2 bases, with 11 bases remaining between them. The CDR3 reads CAWSHLGANTGQLYF. The DNA read from the CDR3 is TGTGCCTGGAGTCACCTGGGGGCCAACACCGGG.

This clone came up a few times. These gene names are mouse names. With the read ending 4 residues before the CDR3 end, the germline J gene is used to fill in that end. The chain links TRBV5 to TRBJ2-7; weak D call: TRBD1 (6 bases). This CDR3 comprises 16 residues. Germline V CDR1 and CDR2: LGHNA, YNLKQL (reference sequence). The V gene lost 2 bases and the J gene lost 0 bases, with 14 bases spanning the gap. Incomplete CDR3 DNA: TGTGCCAGCAGCCAAAGGGACATAAGGAGCTCCTAT. Translation gives CASSQRDIRSSY. The whole CDR3 is CASSQRDIRSSYEQYF.

This clone was recorded a few times. Genes and germline are mouse. CDR3 sequence reads: CAWTPGQGNSDYTF. The CDR3 DNA, read in part, is TGTGCCTGGACTCCGGGACAGGGGAACTCC. The V and J genes are TRBV31 and TRBJ1-2; 10 bases fit TRBD1. The DNA ends 4 residues before the CDR3 does, and the rest of the CDR3 is filled in from the germline J gene. The CDR3 is 14 amino acids. Germline V gene lookup returns CDR1 GKSSPN and CDR2 SITVG. V was clipped by 4 bases and J by 2 bases; unmatched bases: 4.

With respect to this clone: Germline and genes: mouse. The CDR3 goes on 4 residues after the read ends, and that part is filled in from the germline J gene. The V call is TRBV4, the J call TRBJ2-2; 7 nucleotides line up with TRBD1. Trimming took 3 bases from V and 0 from J; bases not matched to a gene: 1. The CDR3 is made up of 15 amino acids. CDR1 and CDR2 (germline): LGHDT, YNNKQL (reference sequence). CDR3 DNA (partial): TGTGCCAGCAGCTACGGGACAGCAAACACCGGG. The encoded protein is CASSYGTANTG. The whole CDR3 sequence is CASSYGTANTGQLYF.

Remarks on this clone: Gene names denote mouse genes. Read coverage stops 4 residues before the CDR3 terminus; the germline J gene supplies the remainder. Other nucleotide sequences from this sample produce the same CDR3. The V call is TRBV5, the J call TRBJ2-5, with 7 nucleotides matching TRBD1. Germline-derived CDR1 and CDR2 are LGHNA and YNLKQL (reference sequence). The CDR3 length is 14 residues. The CDR3 loop reads CASSQEDRADTQYF. Partial CDR3 DNA: TGTGCCAGCAGCCAAGAAGACAGGGCTGAC.

There are a few counts of this clone. Gene names follow the mouse nomenclature. Incomplete CDR3 DNA: TGTGCCAGCAGTATAGCACTGGGGACCTAT. Translation gives CASSIALGTY. The entire CDR3 reads CASSIALGTYEQYF. This chain links TRBV19 with TRBJ2-7; TRBD2 agrees at 7 bases. Read coverage stops 4 residues before the CDR3 terminus; the germline J gene supplies the remainder. The length of the CDR3 is 14 residues. Germline assignment: CDR1 FNHDT and CDR2 SITEND (reference sequence). The V gene end was trimmed by 0 bases and the J gene end by 2 bases; junction bases not matched to a gene: 2.

Only a few counts were recorded for this clone. The gene names here belong to mouse. The read ends 4 residues before the CDR3 terminus; that terminus is restored from the germline J gene. V is TRBV5 and J is TRBJ1-1; D is possibly TRBD1 (6 bases). The CDR3 spans 13 residues. Looked up from germline, CDR1 is LGHNA and CDR2 is YNLKQL (reference sequence). The sequenced CDR3 bases are TGTGCCAGCAGCGCTGGGGGGGCGCTA. This encodes CASSAGGAL. The full CDR3 reads CASSAGGALEVFF.

As for this clone: The gene names here belong to mouse. The read finishes 4 residues shy of the CDR3 end, and the germline J gene is used to complete it. Other DNA sequences in this specimen translate into the identical CDR3. The V call is TRBV1, the J call TRBJ2-3, with 9 bases identical to TRBD1. This CDR3 comprises 16 residues. V was clipped by 0 bases and J by 1 base; unmatched bases: 2. Germline loops: CDR1 NSQYPW, CDR2 LRSPGD (reference sequence). CDR3 sequence: CTCSAEGQGGAETLYF. The DNA read from the CDR3 is TGCACCTGCAGTGCAGAGGGACAGGGAGGTGCAGAA.

A few counts support this clone. Genes and germline are mouse. Read data end 4 residues before the CDR3 end; the end is taken from the germline J gene. The rearrangement joins TRBV5 to TRBJ2-5; D not resolved. Germline-derived CDR1 and CDR2 are LGHNA and YNLKQL (reference sequence). Trimming shortened V by 2 bases and J by 0 bases, and 9 bases separated the two germline ends. CDR3 size: 15 residues. This chain's CDR3 is CASSQLVINQDTQYF. Partial CDR3 DNA: TGTGCCAGCAGCCAACTGGTCATTAACCAAGAC.

With respect to this clone: Here the gene names and germline are mouse. The observed sequence ends 4 residues before the CDR3 terminus, with the missing tail filled in from the germline J gene. V is TRBV29 and J is TRBJ2-1; D uncertain. Trimming took 6 bases from V and 4 from J, leaving 7 bases between them. The CDR3 is 12 amino acids. Germline CDR1 MSHET, CDR2 SYDVDS. CDR3 DNA, as far as it was read: TGTGCTAGCAGCCCCCCTTATGCT. It specifies CASSPPYA. In full, the CDR3 reads CASSPPYAEQFF.